This is a list of T cell receptor beta chains from one sample in a study of control samples from healthy donors and cancer patients. The protocol was immunoSEQ multiplex PCR, while the TCRdb copy is restricted to in-frame clones and leaves out a portion. This repertoire shows over 150,000 clones, 80% to 95% found once; its top ten account for roughly 1.5%. The sequenced sample consisted of blood. All receptors derive from a man in his late teens or twenties in good health. Both conserved end residues are part of each CDR3. D genes are given only for firm matches. Clone size is stated in some rows and not others, as once, few, many or a class when expanded.

CASSPRLTGELFF	TGTGCCAGCAGCCCTAGGTTGACCGGGGAGCTGTTTTTT	-	TRBJ2-2	-	TRBV5-8
CASSLGGQPYEQYF	TGTGCCAGCAGCTTGGGGGGACAGCCCTACGAGCAGTACTTC	-	TRBJ2-7	-	TRBV7-9
CASSLASKKETQYF	TGCGCCAGCAGCTTGGCTAGCAAAAAAGAGACCCAGTACTTC	-	TRBJ2-5	-	TRBV5-1
CASSEAPVGRRDEQYF	TGTGCCAGCAGTGAAGCACCGGTCGGCCGACGCGACGAGCAGTACTTC	-	TRBJ2-7	-	TRBV6-1
CATSTGLQETQYF	TGTGCCACCAGCACGGGACTCCAAGAGACCCAGTACTTC	-	TRBJ2-5	-	TRBV15
CASSLFEQVKLFF	TGTGCCAGTAGTCTATTCGAACAGGTGAAACTGTTTTTT	-	TRBJ1-4	-	TRBV19
CASKKKRGGSQPQHF	TGTGCCAGCAAGAAAAAAAGGGGGGGGAGTCAGCCCCAGCATTTT	-	TRBJ1-5	-	TRBV6-5
CASEDTGELNTEAFF	TGTGCCAGCGAGGATACAGGGGAATTGAACACTGAAGCTTTCTTT	once	TRBJ1-1	TRBD1	TRBV25-1
CASSYDSDQPQHF	TGTGCCAGCAGCTACGACAGCGATCAGCCCCAGCATTTT	-	TRBJ1-5	-	TRBV3-1/TRBV3-2
CASPGLYEQYF	TGTGCCAGCCCTGGACTCTACGAGCAGTACTTC	-	TRBJ2-7	-	TRBV6-5
CASSPIPNWGRGSRTGETQYF	TGTGCCAGCTCACCTATACCCAACTGGGGCAGGGGATCTCGAACGGGAGAGACCCAGTACTTC	-	TRBJ2-5	-	TRBV18
CASRLSGASTDTQYF	TGTGCCAGCAGACTTAGCGGAGCTAGCACAGATACGCAGTATTTT	-	TRBJ2-3	-	TRBV6-5
CASSLSWQGADTQYF	TGTGCCAGCAGTTTATCTTGGCAGGGGGCAGATACGCAGTATTTT	-	TRBJ2-3	TRBD1	TRBV27
CASSRAVGTSEAGELFF	TGTGCCAGCAGTCGCGCCGTCGGGACTAGCGAAGCCGGGGAGCTGTTTTTT	-	TRBJ2-2	TRBD2	TRBV6-6
CASRGTQGTPNYGYTF	TGTGCCAGCAGGGGGACACAGGGGACGCCTAACTATGGCTACACCTTC	-	TRBJ1-2	TRBD1	TRBV28
CATSRTGVSYGYTF	TGTGCCACCTCAAGGACAGGGGTGAGCTATGGCTACACCTTC	once	TRBJ1-2	TRBD1	TRBV24-1
CASSLVSGQIGNIQYF	TGTGCCAGCAGCTTAGTTTCTGGACAGATCGGGAACATTCAGTACTTC	-	TRBJ2-4	-	TRBV7-8
CASRKKDSLNEKLFF	TGTGCCAGCAGGAAAAAGGACAGTCTAAATGAAAAACTGTTTTTT	-	TRBJ1-4	-	TRBV6-5
CAWSVSTGTAQFF	TGTGCCTGGAGTGTATCTACCGGGACGGCGCAGTTCTTC	-	TRBJ2-1	-	TRBV30
CASSLDQEPYEQYF	TGCGCCAGCAGCTTGGATCAGGAGCCCTACGAGCAGTACTTC	-	TRBJ2-7	-	TRBV5-1
CASSLRGETGNTIYF	TGCGCCAGCAGCTTGAGGGGGGAGACTGGAAACACCATATATTTT	-	TRBJ1-3	-	TRBV5-1
CASSEEPGGGIQYF	TGTGCCAGCAGCGAAGAACCGGGAGGGGGCATTCAGTACTTC	-	TRBJ2-4	TRBD2	TRBV9
CAWSVTELWTEAFF	TGTGCCTGGAGTGTGACTGAGTTGTGGACTGAAGCTTTCTTT	-	TRBJ1-1	-	TRBV30
CASSRDPNLEGYTF	TGTGCCAGCTCCCGTGACCCAAATCTAGAAGGCTACACCTTC	-	TRBJ1-2	-	TRBV25-1
CASSLGSWTGTYEQYF	TGTGCCAGCAGTTTGGGTTCCTGGACAGGGACCTACGAGCAGTACTTC	-	TRBJ2-7	TRBD1	TRBV28
CASSELAGRGPAETQYF	TGTGCCAGCTCGGAACTAGCGGGGAGGGGGCCCGCGGAGACCCAGTACTTC	-	TRBJ2-5	TRBD2	TRBV7-6
CASSSDRGKEQYF	TGTGCCAGCAGTTCAGACAGGGGTAAGGAGCAGTACTTC	-	TRBJ2-7	TRBD1	TRBV28
CASSQATLRNEQFF	TGCGCCAGCAGCCAGGCGACACTAAGGAATGAGCAGTTCTTC	-	TRBJ2-1	-	TRBV4-1